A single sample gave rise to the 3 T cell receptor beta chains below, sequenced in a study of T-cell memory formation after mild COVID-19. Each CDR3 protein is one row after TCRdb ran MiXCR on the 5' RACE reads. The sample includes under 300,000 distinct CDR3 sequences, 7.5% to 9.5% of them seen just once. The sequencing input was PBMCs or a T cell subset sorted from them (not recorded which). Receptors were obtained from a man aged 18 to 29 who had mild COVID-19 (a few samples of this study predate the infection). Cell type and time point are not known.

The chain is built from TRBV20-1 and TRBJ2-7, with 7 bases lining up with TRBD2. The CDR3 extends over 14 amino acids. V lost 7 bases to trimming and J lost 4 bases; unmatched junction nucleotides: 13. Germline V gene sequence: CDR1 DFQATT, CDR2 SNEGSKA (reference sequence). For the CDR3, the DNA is TGCAGTGTTACCACGGGGGAGGGGCGGTACGAGCAGTACTTC. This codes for CSVTTGEGRYEQYF.

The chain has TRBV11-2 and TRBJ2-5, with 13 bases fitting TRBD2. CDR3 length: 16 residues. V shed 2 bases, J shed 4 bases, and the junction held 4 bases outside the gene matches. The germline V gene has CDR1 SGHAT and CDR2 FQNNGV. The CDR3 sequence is CASSLRRLAGGETQYF. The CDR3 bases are TGTGCCAGCAGCTTAAGGCGACTAGCGGGGGGAGAGACCCAGTACTTC.

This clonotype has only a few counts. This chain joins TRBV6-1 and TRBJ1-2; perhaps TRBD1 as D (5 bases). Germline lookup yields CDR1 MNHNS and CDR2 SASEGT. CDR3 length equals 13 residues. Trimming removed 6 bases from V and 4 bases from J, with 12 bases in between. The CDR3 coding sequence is TGTGCCAGCAGCCGTACAGGCGTCTATGGCTACACCTTC. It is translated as CASSRTGVYGYTF.